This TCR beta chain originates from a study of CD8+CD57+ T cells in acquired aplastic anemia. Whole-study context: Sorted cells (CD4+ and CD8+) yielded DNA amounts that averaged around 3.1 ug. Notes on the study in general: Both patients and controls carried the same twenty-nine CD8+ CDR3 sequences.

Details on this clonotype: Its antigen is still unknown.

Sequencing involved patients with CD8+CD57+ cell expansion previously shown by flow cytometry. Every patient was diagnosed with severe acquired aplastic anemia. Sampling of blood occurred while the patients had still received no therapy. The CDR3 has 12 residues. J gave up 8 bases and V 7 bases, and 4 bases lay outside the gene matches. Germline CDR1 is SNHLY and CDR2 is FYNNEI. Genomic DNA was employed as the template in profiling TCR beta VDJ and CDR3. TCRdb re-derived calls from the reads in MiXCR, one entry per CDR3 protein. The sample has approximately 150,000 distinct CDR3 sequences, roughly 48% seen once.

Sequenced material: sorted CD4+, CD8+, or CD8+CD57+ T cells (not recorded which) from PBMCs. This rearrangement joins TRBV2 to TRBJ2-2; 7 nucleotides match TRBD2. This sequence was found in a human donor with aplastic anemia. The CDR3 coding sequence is TGTGCCAGCAAAGGGACTACGGGGGAGCTGTTTTTT. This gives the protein CASKGTTGELFF.